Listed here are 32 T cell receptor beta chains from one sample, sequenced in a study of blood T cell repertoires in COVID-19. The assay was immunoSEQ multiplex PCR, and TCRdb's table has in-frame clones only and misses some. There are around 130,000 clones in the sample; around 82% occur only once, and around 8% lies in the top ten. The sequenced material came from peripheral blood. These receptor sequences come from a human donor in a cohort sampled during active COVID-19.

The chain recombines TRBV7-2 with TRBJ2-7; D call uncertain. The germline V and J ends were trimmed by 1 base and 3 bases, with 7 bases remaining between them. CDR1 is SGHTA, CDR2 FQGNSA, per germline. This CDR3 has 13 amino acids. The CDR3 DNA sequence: TGTGCCAGCAGCTTAGAACAGTACTACGAGCAGTACTTC. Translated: CASSLEQYYEQYF.

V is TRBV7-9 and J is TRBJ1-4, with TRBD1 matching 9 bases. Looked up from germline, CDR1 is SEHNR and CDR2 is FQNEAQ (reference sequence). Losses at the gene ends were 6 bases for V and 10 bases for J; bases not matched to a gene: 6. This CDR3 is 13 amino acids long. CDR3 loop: CASSPGQGGKLFF. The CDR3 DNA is TGTGCCAGCAGTCCGGGACAGGGCGGAAAACTGTTTTTT.

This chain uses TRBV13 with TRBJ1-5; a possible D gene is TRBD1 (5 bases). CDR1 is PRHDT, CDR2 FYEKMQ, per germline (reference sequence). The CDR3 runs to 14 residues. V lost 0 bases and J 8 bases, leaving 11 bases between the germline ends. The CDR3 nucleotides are TGTGCCAGCAGCTTAGGAGGGGAGGGGAAGCCCCAGCATTTT. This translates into CASSLGGEGKPQHF.

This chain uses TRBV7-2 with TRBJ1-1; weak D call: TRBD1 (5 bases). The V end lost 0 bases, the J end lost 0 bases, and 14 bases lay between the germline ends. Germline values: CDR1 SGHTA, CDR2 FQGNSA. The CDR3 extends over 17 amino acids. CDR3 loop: CASSLAGPPGMNTEAFF. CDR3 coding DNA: TGTGCCAGCAGCTTAGCCGGGCCCCCAGGGATGAACACTGAAGCTTTCTTT.

The CDR3 here is CASSGRDRGQSSYNSPLHF. The CDR3 bases are TGTGCCAGCAGCGGCCGGGACAGGGGTCAGAGCTCCTATAATTCACCCCTCCACTTT. The chain uses TRBV7-2 and TRBJ1-6; 10 bases match TRBD1. The CDR3 has 19 residues. The germline V gene has CDR1 SGHTA and CDR2 FQGNSA. V was pared by 5 bases and J by 0 bases, with 10 bases of the junction left unmatched.

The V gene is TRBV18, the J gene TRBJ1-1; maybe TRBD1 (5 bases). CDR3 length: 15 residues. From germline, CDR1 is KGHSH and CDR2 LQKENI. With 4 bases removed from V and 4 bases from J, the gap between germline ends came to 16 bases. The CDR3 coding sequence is TGTGCCAGCTCACAAAGTCCAGGGATGCGCACTGAAGCTTTCTTT. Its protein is CASSQSPGMRTEAFF.

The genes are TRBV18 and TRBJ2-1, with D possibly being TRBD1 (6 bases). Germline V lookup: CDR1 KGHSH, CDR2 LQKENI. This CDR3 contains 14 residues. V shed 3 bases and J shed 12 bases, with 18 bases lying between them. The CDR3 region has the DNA TGTGCCAGCTCACCGGACTTAGACAGGCGAAGGCAGTTCTTC. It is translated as CASSPDLDRRRQFF. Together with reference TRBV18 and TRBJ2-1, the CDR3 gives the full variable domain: NAGVMQNPRHLVRRRGQEARLRCSPMKGHSHVYWYRQLPEEGLKFMVYLQKENIIDESGMPKERFSAEFPKEGPSILRIQQVVRGDSAAYFCASSPDLDRRRQFFGPGTRLTVL.

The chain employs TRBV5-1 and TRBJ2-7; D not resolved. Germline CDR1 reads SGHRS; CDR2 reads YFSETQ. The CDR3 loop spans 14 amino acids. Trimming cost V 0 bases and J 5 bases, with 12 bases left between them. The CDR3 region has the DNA TGCGCCAGCAGCTTGGCCGACTTAGTCCACGAGCAGTACTTC. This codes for CASSLADLVHEQYF.

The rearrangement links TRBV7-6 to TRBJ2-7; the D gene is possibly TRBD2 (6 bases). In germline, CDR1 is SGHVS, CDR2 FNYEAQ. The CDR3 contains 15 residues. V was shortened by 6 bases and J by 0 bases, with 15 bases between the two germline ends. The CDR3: CASSYLDGSSYEQYF. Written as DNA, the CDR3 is TGTGCCAGCAGTTATCTGGACGGGAGCTCCTACGAGCAGTACTTC.

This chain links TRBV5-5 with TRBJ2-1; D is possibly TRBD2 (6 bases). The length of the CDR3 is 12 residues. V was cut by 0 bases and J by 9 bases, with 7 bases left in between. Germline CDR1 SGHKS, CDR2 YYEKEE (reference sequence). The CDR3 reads CASSLVGGEQFF. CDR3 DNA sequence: TGTGCCAGCAGCTTGGTCGGGGGTGAGCAGTTCTTC.

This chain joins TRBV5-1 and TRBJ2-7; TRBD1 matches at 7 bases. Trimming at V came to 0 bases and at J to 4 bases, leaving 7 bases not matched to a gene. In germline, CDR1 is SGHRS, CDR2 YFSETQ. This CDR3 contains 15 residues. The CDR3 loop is CASSLAGTDPYEQYF. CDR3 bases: TGCGCCAGCAGCTTGGCCGGGACAGATCCTTACGAGCAGTACTTC.

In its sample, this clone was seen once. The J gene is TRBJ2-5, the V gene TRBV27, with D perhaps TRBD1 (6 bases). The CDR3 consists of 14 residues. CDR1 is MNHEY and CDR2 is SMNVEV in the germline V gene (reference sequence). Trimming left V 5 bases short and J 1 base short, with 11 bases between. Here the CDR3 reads CASSRGIRQETQYF. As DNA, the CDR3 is TGTGCCAGCAGTAGGGGGATCCGCCAAGAGACCCAGTACTTC.

CDR3 coding DNA: TGTGCCAGCAGTTACGGTGGTACGGCACCCCTCCACTTT. It translates to CASSYGGTAPLHF. The V and J genes are TRBV6-5 and TRBJ1-6; D is ambiguous. Germline loops: CDR1 MNHEY, CDR2 SVGAGI. V was pared by 2 bases and J by 11 bases, with 10 bases between. The CDR3 totals 13 residues.

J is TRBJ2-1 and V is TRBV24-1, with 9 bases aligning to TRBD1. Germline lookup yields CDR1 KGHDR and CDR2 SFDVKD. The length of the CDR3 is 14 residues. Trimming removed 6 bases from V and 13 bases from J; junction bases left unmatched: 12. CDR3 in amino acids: CATSKGTGFSNQFF. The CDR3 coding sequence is TGTGCCACCAGTAAAGGGACAGGGTTTTCGAACCAGTTCTTC.

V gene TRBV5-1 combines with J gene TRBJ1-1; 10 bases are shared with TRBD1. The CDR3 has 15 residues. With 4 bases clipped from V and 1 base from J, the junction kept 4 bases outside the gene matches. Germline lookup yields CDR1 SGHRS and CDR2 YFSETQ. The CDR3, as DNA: TGCGCCAGCAGCCCGGACAGGGGGAAGAACACTGAAGCTTTCTTT. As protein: CASSPDRGKNTEAFF.

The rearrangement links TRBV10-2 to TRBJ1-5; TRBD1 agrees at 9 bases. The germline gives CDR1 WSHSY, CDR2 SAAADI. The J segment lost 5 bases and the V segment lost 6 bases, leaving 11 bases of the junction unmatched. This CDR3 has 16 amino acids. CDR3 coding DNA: TGCGCCAGCAGCCAACCCGGGACAGGGAGCCATCAGCCCCAGCATTTT. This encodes CASSQPGTGSHQPQHF.

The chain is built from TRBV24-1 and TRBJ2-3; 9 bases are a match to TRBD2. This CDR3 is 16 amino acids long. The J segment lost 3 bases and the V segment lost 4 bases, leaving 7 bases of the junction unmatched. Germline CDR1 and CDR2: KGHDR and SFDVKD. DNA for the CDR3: TGTGCCACCAGTGACCCCGGACTAGCGCGAACAGATACGCAGTATTTT. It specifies CATSDPGLARTDTQYF.

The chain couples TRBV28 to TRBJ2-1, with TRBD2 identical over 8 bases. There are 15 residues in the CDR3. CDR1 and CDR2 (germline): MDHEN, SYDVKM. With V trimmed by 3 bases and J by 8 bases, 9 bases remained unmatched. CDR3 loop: CASSFLRGAGDEQFF. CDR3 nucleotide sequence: TGTGCCAGCAGTTTTTTGCGGGGGGCCGGGGATGAGCAGTTCTTC.

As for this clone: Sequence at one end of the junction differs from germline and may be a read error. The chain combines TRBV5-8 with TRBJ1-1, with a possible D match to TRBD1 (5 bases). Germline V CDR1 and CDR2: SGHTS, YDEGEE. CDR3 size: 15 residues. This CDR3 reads CASSWAGTVNTEAFF. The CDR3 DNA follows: TGTGCCAGCAGCTGGGCGGGGACCGTGAATACTGAAGCTTTCTTT.

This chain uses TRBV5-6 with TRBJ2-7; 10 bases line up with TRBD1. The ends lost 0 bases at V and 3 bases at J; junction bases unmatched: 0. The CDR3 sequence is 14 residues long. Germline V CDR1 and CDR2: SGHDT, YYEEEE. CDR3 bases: TGTGCCAGCAGCTTGGGGACAGGGGGCTACGAGCAGTACTTC. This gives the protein CASSLGTGGYEQYF.

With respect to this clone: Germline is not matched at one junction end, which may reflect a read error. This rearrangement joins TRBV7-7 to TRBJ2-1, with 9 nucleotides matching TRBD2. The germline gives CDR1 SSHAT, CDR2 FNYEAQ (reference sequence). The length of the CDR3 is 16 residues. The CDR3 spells CASSQNLAGWYNEQFF. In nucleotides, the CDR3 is TGTGCTAGCAGCCAAAATCTAGCGGGGTGGTACAATGAGCAGTTCTTC.

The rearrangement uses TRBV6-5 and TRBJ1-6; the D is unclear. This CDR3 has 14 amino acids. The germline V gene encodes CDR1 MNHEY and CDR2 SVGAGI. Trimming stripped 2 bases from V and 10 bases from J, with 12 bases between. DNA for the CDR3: TGTGCCAGCAGTTACGACGGAGGTAGATCACCCCTCCACTTT. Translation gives CASSYDGGRSPLHF.

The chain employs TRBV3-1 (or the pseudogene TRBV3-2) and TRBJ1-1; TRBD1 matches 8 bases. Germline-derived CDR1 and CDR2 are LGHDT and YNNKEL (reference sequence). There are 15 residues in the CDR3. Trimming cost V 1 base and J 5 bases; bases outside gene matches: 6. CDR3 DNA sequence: TGTGCCAGCAGCCAAGTTGCAGGGGGCAGAACTGAAGCTTTCTTT. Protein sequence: CASSQVAGGRTEAFF.

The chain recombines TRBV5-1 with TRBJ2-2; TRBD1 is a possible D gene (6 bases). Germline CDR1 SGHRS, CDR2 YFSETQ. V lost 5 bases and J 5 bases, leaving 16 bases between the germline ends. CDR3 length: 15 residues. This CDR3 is CASREQGVGTGELFF. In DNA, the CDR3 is TGCGCCAGCAGGGAACAGGGTGTGGGGACCGGGGAGCTGTTTTTT.

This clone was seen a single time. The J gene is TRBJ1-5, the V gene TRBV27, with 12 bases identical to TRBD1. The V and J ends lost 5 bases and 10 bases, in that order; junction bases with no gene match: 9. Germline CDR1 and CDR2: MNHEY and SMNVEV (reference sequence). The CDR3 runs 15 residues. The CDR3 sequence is CASSPGTGGPKPQHF. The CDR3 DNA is TGTGCCAGCAGTCCCGGGACAGGGGGCCCCAAACCCCAGCATTTT.

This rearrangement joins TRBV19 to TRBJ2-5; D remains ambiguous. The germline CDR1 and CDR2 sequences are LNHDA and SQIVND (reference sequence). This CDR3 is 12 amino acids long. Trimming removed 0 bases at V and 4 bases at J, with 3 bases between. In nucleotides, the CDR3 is TGTGCCAGTAGTATAGACAGAGAGACCCAGTACTTC. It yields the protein CASSIDRETQYF.

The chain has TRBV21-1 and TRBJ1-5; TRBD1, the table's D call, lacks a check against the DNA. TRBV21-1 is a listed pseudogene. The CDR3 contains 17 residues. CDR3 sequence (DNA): TGTGCCAGCAGCGCAGGACAGGGGGAAAAGGGCAATCAGCCCCAGCATTTT. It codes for CASSAGQGEKGNQPQHF.

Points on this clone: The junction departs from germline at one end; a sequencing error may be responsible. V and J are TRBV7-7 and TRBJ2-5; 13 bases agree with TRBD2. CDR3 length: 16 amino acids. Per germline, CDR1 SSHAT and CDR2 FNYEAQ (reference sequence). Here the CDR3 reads CASSSGLAGRGETQYF. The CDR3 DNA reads TGTGCTAGCAGCTCGGGACTAGCGGGGCGGGGAGAGACCCAGTACTTC.

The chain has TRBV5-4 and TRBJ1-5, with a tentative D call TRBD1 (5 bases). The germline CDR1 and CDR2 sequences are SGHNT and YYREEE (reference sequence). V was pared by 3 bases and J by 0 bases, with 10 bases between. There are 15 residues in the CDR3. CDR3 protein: CASSSQGTSNQPQHF. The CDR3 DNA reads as TGTGCCAGCAGCTCTCAGGGTACTAGCAATCAGCCCCAGCATTTT.

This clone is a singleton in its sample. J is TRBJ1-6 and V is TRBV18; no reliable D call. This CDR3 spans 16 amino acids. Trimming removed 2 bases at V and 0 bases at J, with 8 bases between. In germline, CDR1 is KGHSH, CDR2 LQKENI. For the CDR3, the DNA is TGTGCCAGCTCACCAGTGAAGAGCTCCTATAATTCACCCCTCCACTTT. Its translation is CASSPVKSSYNSPLHF.

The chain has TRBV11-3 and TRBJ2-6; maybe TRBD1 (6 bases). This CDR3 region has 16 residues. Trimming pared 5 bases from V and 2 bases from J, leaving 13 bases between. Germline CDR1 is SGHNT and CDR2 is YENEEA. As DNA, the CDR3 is TGTGCCAGCAGCATCGGAACAGGGCCTGGGGCCAACGTCCTGACTTTC. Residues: CASSIGTGPGANVLTF.

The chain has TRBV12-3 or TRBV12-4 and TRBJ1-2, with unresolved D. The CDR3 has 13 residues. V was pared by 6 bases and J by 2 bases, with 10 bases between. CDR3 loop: CASRPPGNYGYTF. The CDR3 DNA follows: TGTGCCAGCAGGCCACCGGGGAACTATGGCTACACCTTC.